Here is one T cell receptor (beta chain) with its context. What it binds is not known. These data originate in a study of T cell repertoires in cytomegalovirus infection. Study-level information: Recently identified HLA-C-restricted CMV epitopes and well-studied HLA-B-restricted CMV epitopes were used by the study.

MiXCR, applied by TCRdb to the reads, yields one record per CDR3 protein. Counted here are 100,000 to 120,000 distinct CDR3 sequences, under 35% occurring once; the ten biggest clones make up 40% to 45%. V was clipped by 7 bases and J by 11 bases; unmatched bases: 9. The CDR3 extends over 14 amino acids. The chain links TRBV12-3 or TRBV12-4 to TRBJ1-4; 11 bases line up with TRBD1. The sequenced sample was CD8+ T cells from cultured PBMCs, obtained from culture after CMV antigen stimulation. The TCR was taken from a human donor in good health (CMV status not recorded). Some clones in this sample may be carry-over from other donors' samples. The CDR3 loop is CASTRDRGIAKLFF. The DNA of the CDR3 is TGTGCCAGCACCCGGGACAGGGGGATAGCGAAACTGTTTTTT.